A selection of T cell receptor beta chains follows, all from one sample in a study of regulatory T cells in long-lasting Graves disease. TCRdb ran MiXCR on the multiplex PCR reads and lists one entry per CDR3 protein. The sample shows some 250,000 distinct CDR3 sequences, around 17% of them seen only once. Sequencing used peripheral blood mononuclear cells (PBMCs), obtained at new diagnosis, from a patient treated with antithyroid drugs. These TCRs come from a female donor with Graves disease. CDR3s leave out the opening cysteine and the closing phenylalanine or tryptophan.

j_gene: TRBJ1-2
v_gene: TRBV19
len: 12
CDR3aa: ASILLGSSYGYT

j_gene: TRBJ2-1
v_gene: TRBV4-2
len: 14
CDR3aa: ASSQLPSGSYNEQF

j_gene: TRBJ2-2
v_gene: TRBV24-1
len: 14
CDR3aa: ATSEGGQLNTGELF

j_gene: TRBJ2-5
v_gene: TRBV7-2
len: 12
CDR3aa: ASSPSGSSETQY

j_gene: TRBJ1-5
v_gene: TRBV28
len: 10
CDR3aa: ASSSLSQPQH

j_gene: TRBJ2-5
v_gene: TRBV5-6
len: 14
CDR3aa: ASSLSGAVIQETQY

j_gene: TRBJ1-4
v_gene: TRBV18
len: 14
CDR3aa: ASSPKPAPVNEKLF

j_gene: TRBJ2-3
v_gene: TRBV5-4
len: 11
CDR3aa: ASSSGMADTQY

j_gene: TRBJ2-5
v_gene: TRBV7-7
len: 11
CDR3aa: ASSLASVETQY

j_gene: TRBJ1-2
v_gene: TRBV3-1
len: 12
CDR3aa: ASSQAGGTNGYT

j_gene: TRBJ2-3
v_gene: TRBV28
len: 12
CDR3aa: ASKEASVTDTQY

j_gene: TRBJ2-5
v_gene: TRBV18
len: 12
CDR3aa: ASSPNAEGSPRY

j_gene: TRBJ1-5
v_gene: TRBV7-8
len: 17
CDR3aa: ASSLMFGGIGSRNQPQH

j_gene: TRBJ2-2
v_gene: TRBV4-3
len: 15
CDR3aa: ASSQDMGGVNTGELF

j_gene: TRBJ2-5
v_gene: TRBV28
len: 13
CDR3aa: ASSFYGLEEETQY

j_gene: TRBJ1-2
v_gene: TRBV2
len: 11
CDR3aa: ASSVDRERGYT

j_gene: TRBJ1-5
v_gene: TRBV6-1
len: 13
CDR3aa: ASSEYSTVGQPQH

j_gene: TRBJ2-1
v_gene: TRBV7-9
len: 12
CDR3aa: ASSLGEGNNEQF

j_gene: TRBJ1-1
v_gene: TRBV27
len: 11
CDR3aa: ASSFPGNTEAF

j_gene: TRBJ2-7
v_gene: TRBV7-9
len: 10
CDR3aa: ASSGLTYEQY

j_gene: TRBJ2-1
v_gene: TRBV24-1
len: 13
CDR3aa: ATSERTAHGGEQF

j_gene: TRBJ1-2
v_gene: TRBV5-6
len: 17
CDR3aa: ASSEGRGVILSTFYGYT

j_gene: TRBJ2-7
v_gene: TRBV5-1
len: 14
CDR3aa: ASSLDLGGSSYEQY

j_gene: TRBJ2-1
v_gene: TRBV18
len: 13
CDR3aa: AIQPAGVRYNEQF

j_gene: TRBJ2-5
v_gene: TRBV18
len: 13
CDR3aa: ASSPRRQGAETQY

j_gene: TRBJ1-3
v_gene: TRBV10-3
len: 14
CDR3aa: AISEGSGGSGNTIY

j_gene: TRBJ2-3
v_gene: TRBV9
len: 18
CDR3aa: ASSVEGTSGRASGTDTQY

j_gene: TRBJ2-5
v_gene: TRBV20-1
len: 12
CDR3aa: SASLSGLAETQY

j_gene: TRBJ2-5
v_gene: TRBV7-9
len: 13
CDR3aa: ATEGQGRPQETQY

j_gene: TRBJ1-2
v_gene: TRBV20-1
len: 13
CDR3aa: SAREGRTVDYGYT

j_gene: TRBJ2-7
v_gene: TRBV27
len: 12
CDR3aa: ASSLSILIREQY

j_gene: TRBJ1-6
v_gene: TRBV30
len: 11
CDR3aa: AWSVQSNSPLH

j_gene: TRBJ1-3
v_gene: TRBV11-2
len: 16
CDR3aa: ASSLKGLRGTSGNTIY

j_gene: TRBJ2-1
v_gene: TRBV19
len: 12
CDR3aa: ASSIAGGNNEQF

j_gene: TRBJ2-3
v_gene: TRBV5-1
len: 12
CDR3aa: ASSLGVLTDTQY

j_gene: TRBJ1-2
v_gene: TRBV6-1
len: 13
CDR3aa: ASSEQLSPYYGYT

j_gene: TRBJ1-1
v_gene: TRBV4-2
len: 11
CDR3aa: ASKLAGDTEAF

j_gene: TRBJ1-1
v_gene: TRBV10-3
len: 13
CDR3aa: AISDQDRPNTEAF

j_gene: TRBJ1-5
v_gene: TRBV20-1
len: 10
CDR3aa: SAVSGNQPQH

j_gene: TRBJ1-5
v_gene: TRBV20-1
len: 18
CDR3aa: SAKGEQGAHFRYSNQPQH

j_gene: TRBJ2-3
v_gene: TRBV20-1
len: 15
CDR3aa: SAQAGAGGRRTDTQY

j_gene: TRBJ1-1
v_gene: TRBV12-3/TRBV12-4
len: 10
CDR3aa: ASGITGGTAF

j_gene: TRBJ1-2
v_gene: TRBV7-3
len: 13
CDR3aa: ASSPDRGEFYGYT

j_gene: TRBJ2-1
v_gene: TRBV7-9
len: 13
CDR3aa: ASSGRDRAYNEQF

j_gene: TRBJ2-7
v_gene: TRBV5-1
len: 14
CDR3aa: ASSLGAGTGTYEQY

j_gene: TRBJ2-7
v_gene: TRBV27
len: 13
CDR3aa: ASSPQGVGSYEQY

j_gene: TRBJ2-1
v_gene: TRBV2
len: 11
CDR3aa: ASRSYSYNEQF